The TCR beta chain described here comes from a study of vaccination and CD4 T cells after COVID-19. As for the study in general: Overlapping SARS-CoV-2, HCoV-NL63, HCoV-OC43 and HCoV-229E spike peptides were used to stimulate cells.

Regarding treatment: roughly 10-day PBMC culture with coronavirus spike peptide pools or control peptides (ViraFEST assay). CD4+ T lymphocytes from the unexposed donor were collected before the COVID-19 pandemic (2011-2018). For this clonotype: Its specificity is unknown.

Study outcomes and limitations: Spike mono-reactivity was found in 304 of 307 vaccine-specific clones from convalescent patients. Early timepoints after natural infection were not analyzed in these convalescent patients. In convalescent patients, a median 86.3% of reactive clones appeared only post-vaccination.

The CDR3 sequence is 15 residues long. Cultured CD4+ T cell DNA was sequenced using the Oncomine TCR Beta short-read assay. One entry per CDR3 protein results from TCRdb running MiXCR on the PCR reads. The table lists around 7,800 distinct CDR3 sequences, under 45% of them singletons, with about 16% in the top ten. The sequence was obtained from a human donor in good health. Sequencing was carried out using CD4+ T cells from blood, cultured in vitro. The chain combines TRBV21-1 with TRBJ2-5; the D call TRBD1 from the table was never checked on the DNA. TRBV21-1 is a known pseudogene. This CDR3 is CASSCRGAMQETQYF. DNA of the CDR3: TGTGCCAGCAGCTGCCGGGGGGCCATGCAAGAGACCCAGTACTTC.